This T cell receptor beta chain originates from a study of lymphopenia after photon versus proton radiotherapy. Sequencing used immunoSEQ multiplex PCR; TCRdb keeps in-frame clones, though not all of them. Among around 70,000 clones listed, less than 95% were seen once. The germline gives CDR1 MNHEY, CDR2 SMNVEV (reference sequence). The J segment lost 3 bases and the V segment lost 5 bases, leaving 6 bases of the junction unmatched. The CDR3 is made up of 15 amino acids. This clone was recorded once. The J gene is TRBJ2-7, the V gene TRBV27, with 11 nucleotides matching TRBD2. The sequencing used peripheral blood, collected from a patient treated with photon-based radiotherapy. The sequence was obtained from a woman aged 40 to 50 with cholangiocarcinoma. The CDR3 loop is CASSTGGTSGYEQYF. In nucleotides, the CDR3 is TGTGCCAGCAGTACAGGGGGGACTAGCGGCTACGAGCAGTACTTC.